The next 3 T cell receptor beta chains were all read from a single sample in a study of OX40 agonist ivuxolimab in advanced cancers. Sequenced by immunoSEQ multiplex PCR; TCRdb stores in-frame clones only, minus some. The profile covers around 94,000 clones, with roughly 88% appearing a single time and 3.5% to 4% taken by the ten largest. Sequencing used CD4+ or CD8+ T cells sorted from blood, obtained in a trial of the OX40 agonist ivuxolimab. Receptors were obtained from an adult with an advanced solid tumor such as melanoma, head and neck, liver or kidney cancer.

The chain couples TRBV5-4 to TRBJ2-2; TRBD1 matches at 7 bases. The germline V gene has CDR1 SGHNT and CDR2 YYREEE (reference sequence). Trimming cost V 3 bases and J 5 bases; bases outside gene matches: 7. The CDR3 totals 15 residues. CDR3 bases: TGTGCCAGCAGCTCCAGACAGGGATGGACCGGGGAGCTGTTTTTT. Translating gives CASSSRQGWTGELFF.

J is TRBJ2-1 and V is TRBV19; D is unresolved. V was clipped by 6 bases and J by 0 bases, with 15 bases between them. The germline V gene encodes CDR1 LNHDA and CDR2 SQIVND (reference sequence). There are 16 residues in the CDR3. The CDR3 region has the DNA TGTGCCAGTAGAAGGTCCCGTTCAAGCTCCTACAATGAGCAGTTCTTC. Protein: CASRRSRSSSYNEQFF. Based on the CDR3 plus reference TRBV19 and TRBJ2-1, the full variable domain is DGGITQSPKYLFRKEGQNVTLSCEQNLNHDAMYWYRQDPGQGLRLIYYSQIVNDFQKGDIAEGYSVSREKKESFPLTVTSAQKNPTAFYLCASRRSRSSSYNEQFFGPGTRLTVL.

The chain couples TRBV7-2 to TRBJ2-2, with TRBD2 matching over 7 bases. Germline-derived CDR1 and CDR2 are SGHTA and FQGNSA. V gave up 5 bases and J gave up 1 base; unmatched junction bases: 4. The CDR3 extends over 15 amino acids. In DNA, the CDR3 is TGTGCCAGCAGCGCATCTAGCGGGAACACCGGGGAGCTGTTTTTT. It codes for CASSASSGNTGELFF.